This T cell receptor (delta chain) was observed in a study of gamma-delta chains in newborns, infants, children. The overall study: Polyclonal expansion of innate γδ T cells after birth follows microbial exposure.

This clone is medium-sized in the sample. Looked up from germline, CDR1 is GEAIGNYY and CDR2 is EKD. V was pared by 0 bases and J by 0 bases, with 13 bases between. The CDR3 is 16 amino acids. TCRdb redid the clone calls on the reads with CATT. The data hold about 3,000 delta-chain clones, with approximately 2.6% observed a single time. The chain has TRDV2 and TRDJ1; the D gene is possibly TRDD3 (6 bases). Sequences were obtained from blood. This receptor was taken from a child who was a newborn, infant or young child, either healthy, febrile or measles-vaccinated (not recorded which). The CDR3 loop reads CACDTLGDYNTDKLIF. CDR3 DNA: TGTGCCTGTGACACCCTTGGGGATTACAACACCGATAAACTCATCTTT.